Shown below are 5 T cell receptor beta chains from a single sample sequenced in a study of identical twins (TCRdb year 2016). The library was prepared using 5' RACE. The instrument was an Illumina HiSeq 2000. In TCRdb, the public reads were trimmed at Q25 with fastp and aligned with MiXCR, with productive beta chains retained. Merged by CDR3 protein, the rows form single entries marked with the most common genes and DNA. This sample holds some 600,000 distinct CDR3 sequences; under 8.5% were observed only once. The ten most abundant clones make up 1.6% of the sample. This sample also belongs to another study, concerning yellow fever vaccine responses in identical twins.

The source material was PBMCs. Every receptor here comes from a woman between 18 and 29 years old in good health.

At least ten counts were recorded for this clonotype. V gene TRBV4-1 combines with J gene TRBJ1-2; possibly TRBD1 for D (6 bases). This CDR3 spans 14 amino acids. Germline V gene data show CDR1 as MGHRA and CDR2 as YSYEKL. The V end was cut by 3 bases, the J end by 2 bases, with 10 bases between. CDR3 in amino acids: CASSHIRGNYGYTF. The CDR3 DNA reads as TGCGCCAGCAGCCATATCAGGGGAAACTATGGCTACACCTTC.

The rearrangement links TRBV5-1 to TRBJ1-1; 9 bases are a match to TRBD1. Germline V gene sequence: CDR1 SGHRS, CDR2 YFSETQ. The CDR3 loop spans 15 amino acids. V trimming: 4 bases; J trimming: 3 bases; junction bases outside the gene matches: 7. The chain's CDR3 is CASSRRTGADTEAFF. As DNA, the CDR3 is TGCGCCAGCAGCCGACGGACAGGGGCGGACACTGAAGCTTTCTTT.

The gene calls are TRBV5-1 and TRBJ2-6; perhaps TRBD2 as D (6 bases). The CDR3 runs 16 residues. The germline gives CDR1 SGHRS, CDR2 YFSETQ. The ends were cut back, 4 bases at V and 0 bases at J, with 11 bases in the middle. The CDR3 loop is CASSLPGGSGANVLTF. The CDR3 bases are TGCGCCAGCAGCCTTCCCGGGGGCTCTGGGGCCAACGTCCTGACTTTC.

The chain links TRBV9 to TRBJ2-1; 7 bases agree with TRBD1. V gave up 2 bases and J gave up 4 bases; unmatched junction bases: 6. CDR3 length equals 15 residues. From germline, CDR1 is SGDLS and CDR2 YYNGEE. The CDR3 here is CASSVWDSWYNEQFF. Here the CDR3 DNA reads TGTGCCAGCAGCGTCTGGGACAGTTGGTACAATGAGCAGTTCTTC.

This clonotype was detected many times. The rearrangement joins TRBV20-1 to TRBJ1-1; no definite D call. V was clipped by 4 bases and J by 2 bases, with 17 bases between them. This CDR3 is 15 amino acids long. CDR1 is DFQATT and CDR2 is SNEGSKA in the germline V gene (reference sequence). CDR3 nucleotide sequence: TGCAGTGCTATAGAGAATATGGCGATTAACACTGAAGCTTTCTTT. Its translation: CSAIENMAINTEAFF.